A single sample gave rise to the 14 T cell receptor beta chains below, sequenced in a study of PD-1 and CTLA-4 blockade in melanoma. This table comes from immunoSEQ multiplex PCR, and its TCRdb copy is limited to in-frame clones, with some not included. In the table there are some 11,000 clones, roughly four fifths of which are singletons. This material consisted of CD8+ T cells from peripheral blood, taken from a patient given anti-PD-1 treatment. These receptors were obtained from a human donor with melanoma.

The V call is TRBV9, the J call TRBJ2-1; D call uncertain. This CDR3 is 15 amino acids long. Deletions cut 4 bases from V and 0 bases from J, with 11 bases between. Germline V gene data show CDR1 as SGDLS and CDR2 as YYNGEE. The CDR3 region is CASSSVSSSYNEQFF. CDR3 DNA: TGTGCCAGCAGCTCCGTATCTAGCTCCTACAATGAGCAGTTCTTC. The complete variable domain, with remaining parts taken from reference TRBV9 and TRBJ2-1, reads DSGVTQTPKHLITATGQRVTLRCSPRSGDLSVYWYQQSLDQGLQFLIQYYNGEERAKGNILERFSAQQFPDLHSELNLSSLELGDSALYFCASSSVSSSYNEQFFGPGTRLTVL.

The chain has TRBV4-3 and TRBJ1-2; D remains unclear. The CDR3 extends over 12 amino acids. V dropped 0 bases and J dropped 10 bases, with 9 bases sitting between them. Germline V CDR1 and CDR2: LGHNA, YSLEER. The CDR3: CASSQDRDDYTF. Here the CDR3 DNA reads TGCGCCAGCAGCCAAGACCGAGACGACTACACCTTC.

This clone was observed a handful of times. The CDR3 region is CASSSPAGVGYNEQFF. The CDR3 bases are TGTGCCAGCAGCTCTCCTGCTGGGGTCGGGTACAATGAGCAGTTCTTC. The rearrangement uses TRBV7-6 and TRBJ2-1, with D unclear. Germline values: CDR1 SGHVS, CDR2 FNYEAQ. Trimming took off 4 bases at V and 4 bases at J, with 17 bases between the two ends. The CDR3 runs 16 residues.

The V gene is TRBV12-3 or TRBV12-4, the J gene TRBJ1-4; D is uncertain. The length of the CDR3 is 12 residues. Deletions cut 5 bases from V and 6 bases from J, with 7 bases between. The DNA for the CDR3 is TGTGCCAGCAGTGGATACTATGAAAAACTGTTTTTT. This codes for CASSGYYEKLFF.

This clone was picked up one time. The gene calls are TRBV27 and TRBJ2-7, with 10 bases fitting TRBD1. From germline, CDR1 is MNHEY and CDR2 SMNVEV (reference sequence). CDR3 length equals 15 residues. J was trimmed by 3 bases and V by 5 bases; bases with no gene match: 7. Here the CDR3 DNA reads TGTGCCAGCAGTCAAGACAGGGGGCTTAGCTACGAGCAGTACTTC. Translation: CASSQDRGLSYEQYF.

The chain uses TRBV4-1 and TRBJ2-1; possible D gene TRBD1, 6 bases. The germline V gene has CDR1 MGHRA and CDR2 YSYEKL. Trimming cost V 4 bases and J 4 bases, with 11 bases left between them. There are 14 residues in the CDR3. This CDR3 is CASSRTEEYNEQFF. CDR3 coding DNA: TGCGCCAGCAGCCGGACAGAGGAATACAATGAGCAGTTCTTC.

The rearrangement uses TRBV11-3 and TRBJ1-1; D ambiguous. Germline V lookup: CDR1 SGHNT, CDR2 YENEEA. CDR3 length: 13 amino acids. V was trimmed by 1 base and J by 4 bases, leaving 7 bases between them. CDR3 in amino acids: CASSLAKGTEAFF. In DNA form, the CDR3 reads TGTGCCAGCAGCTTAGCTAAGGGCACTGAAGCTTTCTTT.

The chain joins TRBV9 to TRBJ2-2, with 9 nucleotides matching TRBD2. The junction had 9 bases not matched to a gene; V was cut back by 0 bases and J by 0 bases. This CDR3 region has 19 residues. The germline gives CDR1 SGDLS, CDR2 YYNGEE. The CDR3 region is CASSVGVAGAFANTGELFF. DNA of the CDR3: TGTGCCAGCAGCGTAGGGGTAGCGGGGGCGTTCGCGAACACCGGGGAGCTGTTTTTT.

This rearrangement joins TRBV4-1 to TRBJ2-5; D is possibly TRBD2 (5 bases). V dropped 1 base and J dropped 5 bases, with 14 bases sitting between them. The CDR3 is 15 amino acids. Germline CDR1 and CDR2: MGHRA and YSYEKL. In nucleotides, the CDR3 is TGCGCCAGCAGCCAAGTGGCTAGCCCATGGGAGACCCAGTACTTC. Protein sequence: CASSQVASPWETQYF.

This rearrangement joins TRBV30 to TRBJ2-7, with D possibly matching TRBD1 (5 bases). Trimming removed 4 bases from V and 0 bases from J, with 10 bases in between. Per the germline V gene, CDR1 is GTSNPN and CDR2 is SVGIG (reference sequence). The CDR3 runs to 13 residues. The CDR3 loop reads CAWMGQNSYEQYF. The CDR3 bases are TGTGCCTGGATGGGGCAGAACTCCTACGAGCAGTACTTC.

The rearrangement links TRBV11-3 to TRBJ2-3; 10 bases map to TRBD2. Unmatched junction bases numbered 9, after V lost 5 bases and J lost 4 bases. CDR3 length: 16 residues. Germline assignment: CDR1 SGHNT and CDR2 YENEEA. As DNA, the CDR3 is TGTGCCAGCAGCACCGGACTAGCGGAGGCCTCAGATACGCAGTATTTT. Protein product: CASSTGLAEASDTQYF. Drawing the rest from reference TRBV11-3 and TRBJ2-3, the complete variable domain is EAGVVQSPRYKIIEKKQPVAFWCNPISGHNTLYWYLQNLGQGPELLIRYENEEAVDDSQLPKDRFSAERLKGVDSTLKIQPAELGDSAVYLCASSTGLAEASDTQYFGPGTRLTVL.

This CDR3 reads CASSYAGGLNEQFF. The CDR3, as DNA: TGTGCCAGCAGTTACGCGGGGGGGCTAAATGAGCAGTTCTTC. This chain links TRBV6-5 with TRBJ2-1, with TRBD2 identical over 9 bases. CDR1 is MNHEY, CDR2 SVGAGI, per germline. The length of the CDR3 is 14 residues. Losses at the gene ends were 2 bases for V and 7 bases for J; bases not matched to a gene: 3.

The chain is built from TRBV30 and TRBJ2-7; 8 nucleotides agree with TRBD2. The junction had 4 bases not matched to a gene; V was cut back by 0 bases and J by 3 bases. The germline V gene has CDR1 GTSNPN and CDR2 SVGIG (reference sequence). CDR3 length: 14 amino acids. CDR3 sequence (DNA): TGTGCCTGGAGTGTCGCCAGCGGGAGCTACGAGCAGTACTTC. This gives the protein CAWSVASGSYEQYF.

This chain uses TRBV7-2 with TRBJ1-2, with TRBD1 matching over 10 bases. Germline values: CDR1 SGHTA, CDR2 FQGNSA. With V trimmed by 7 bases and J by 8 bases, 7 bases remained unmatched. The CDR3 has 13 amino acids. The CDR3, as DNA: TGTGCCAGCACCCCAGACAGGGGGCACGGCTACACCTTC. This encodes CASTPDRGHGYTF.